This TCR beta chain was identified in a study of blood T cell repertoires in COVID-19. V was shortened by 6 bases and J by 2 bases, with 7 bases between the two germline ends. Germline CDR1 MDHEN, CDR2 SYDVKM. CDR3 length equals 12 residues. Data came from immunoSEQ multiplex PCR; TCRdb stores just in-frame clones and leaves some out. The sample lists about 140,000 clones, roughly 80% seen once, with roughly 7.3% in the top ten. The chain links TRBV28 to TRBJ1-1, with D possibly TRBD1 on 6 matching bases. Sequenced material: peripheral blood. This clonotype was sampled from a human donor in a cohort sampled during active COVID-19. CDR3 region: CASRDSNTEAFF. CDR3 nucleotides: TGTGCCAGCAGGGACAGTAACACTGAAGCTTTCTTT.